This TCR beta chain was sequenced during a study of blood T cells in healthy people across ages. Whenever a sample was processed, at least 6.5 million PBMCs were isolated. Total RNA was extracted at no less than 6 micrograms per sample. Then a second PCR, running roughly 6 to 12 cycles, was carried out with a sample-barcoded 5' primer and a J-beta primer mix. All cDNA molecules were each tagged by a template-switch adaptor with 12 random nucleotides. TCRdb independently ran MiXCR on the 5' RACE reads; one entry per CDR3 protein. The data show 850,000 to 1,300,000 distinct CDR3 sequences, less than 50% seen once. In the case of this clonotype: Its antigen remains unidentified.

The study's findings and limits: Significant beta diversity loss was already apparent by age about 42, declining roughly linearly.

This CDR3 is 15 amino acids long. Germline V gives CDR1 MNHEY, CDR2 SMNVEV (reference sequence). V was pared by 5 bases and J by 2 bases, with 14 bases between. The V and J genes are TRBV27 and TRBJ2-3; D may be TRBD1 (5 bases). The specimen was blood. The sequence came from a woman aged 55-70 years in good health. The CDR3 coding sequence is TGTGCCAGCAGTCCCTGGGGCGGAAACACAGATACGCAGTATTTT. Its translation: CASSPWGGNTDTQYF.